The 20 T cell receptor beta chains below were found in one sample sequenced in a study of blood T cell repertoires in COVID-19. Measured with immunoSEQ multiplex PCR; TCRdb has only the in-frame clones, and not every one. The sample comprises approximately 390,000 clones, about 90% of which are singletons, and 6.5% rests with the top ten. The sequenced sample consisted of peripheral blood. The receptors originated from a young man with active or convalescent COVID-19.

This chain links TRBV19 with TRBJ1-1, with 7 positions matching TRBD1. This CDR3 comprises 15 residues. Germline values: CDR1 LNHDA, CDR2 SQIVND (reference sequence). The junction had 8 bases not matched to a gene; V was cut back by 7 bases and J by 0 bases. This CDR3 reads CASKIPGQLNTEAFF. The CDR3 DNA reads as TGTGCCAGTAAAATTCCGGGACAGCTGAACACTGAAGCTTTCTTT.

This chain joins TRBV9 and TRBJ1-1; 7 positions agree with TRBD1. The V gene end was trimmed by 1 base and the J gene end by 1 base; junction bases not matched to a gene: 1. This CDR3 contains 14 residues. The germline CDR1 and CDR2 sequences are SGDLS and YYNGEE. The CDR3 DNA reads as TGTGCCAGCAGCGTAACAGGGGCGAACACTGAAGCTTTCTTT. Translating gives CASSVTGANTEAFF.

With regard to this clone: A read error may produce the germline difference seen at one junction end. The genes are TRBV2 and TRBJ1-5; 7 bases map to TRBD1. Germline loops: CDR1 SNHLY, CDR2 FYNNEI. The CDR3 loop spans 16 amino acids. The CDR3 protein is CATLPVRGQSNRPQHF. CDR3 DNA sequence: TGTGCCACCTTACCGGTTCGGGGACAGAGCAATCGGCCCCAGCATTTT.

By proportion, this clone is medium-sized. The chain recombines TRBV7-9 with TRBJ2-7, with 10 bases aligning to TRBD1. From germline, CDR1 is SEHNR and CDR2 FQNEAQ (reference sequence). The CDR3 is made up of 13 amino acids. V was pared by 7 bases and J by 6 bases, with 6 bases of the junction left unmatched. The CDR3 loop is CASTDRGPFEQYF. The CDR3 DNA reads as TGTGCCAGCACTGACAGGGGGCCTTTCGAGCAGTACTTC.

This sequence joins TRBV27 and TRBJ1-1; D is unresolved. V was shortened by 6 bases and J by 3 bases, with 20 bases between the two germline ends. Germline lookup yields CDR1 MNHEY and CDR2 SMNVEV (reference sequence). This CDR3 has 16 residues. CDR3 in DNA: TGTGCCAGCAGCCTCCAATCGGGGAAGGGCTACACTGAAGCTTTCTTT. Its protein product is CASSLQSGKGYTEAFF.

This clone has a single count. This rearrangement joins TRBV18 to TRBJ2-1, with 13 bases aligning to TRBD2. Germline loops: CDR1 KGHSH, CDR2 LQKENI. The CDR3 consists of 17 residues. Trimming cost V 3 bases and J 4 bases; bases outside gene matches: 6. The CDR3, as DNA: TGTGCCAGCTCACCGGGACTAGCGGGAATTTCGTACAATGAGCAGTTCTTC. Translating gives CASSPGLAGISYNEQFF.

This clone was recorded only once. This chain links TRBV3-1 (or the pseudogene TRBV3-2) with TRBJ2-1; D is perhaps TRBD2 (5 bases). From germline, CDR1 is LGHDT and CDR2 YNNKEL (reference sequence). The CDR3 has 18 residues. The V gene lost 1 base and the J gene lost 1 base, with 17 bases spanning the gap. The CDR3 is CASSQVPIRGFSYNEQFF. Written as DNA, the CDR3 is TGTGCCAGCAGCCAAGTCCCTATACGAGGGTTTTCCTACAATGAGCAGTTCTTC.

The chain uses TRBV2 and TRBJ1-1, with a weak D call TRBD1 (6 bases). Germline V lookup: CDR1 SNHLY, CDR2 FYNNEI. This CDR3 has 15 residues. Trimming took off 5 bases at V and 0 bases at J, with 13 bases between the two ends. CDR3 sequence reads: CASSLQGSMNTEAFF. The CDR3 coding sequence is TGTGCCAGCAGTCTACAGGGTTCAATGAACACTGAAGCTTTCTTT.

This chain joins TRBV27 and TRBJ1-1; maybe TRBD1 (5 bases). The CDR3 is made up of 14 amino acids. The V end was cut by 7 bases, the J end by 1 base, with 13 bases between. CDR1 and CDR2 (germline): MNHEY, SMNVEV (reference sequence). CDR3 sequence reads: CASTPWGGNTEAFF. The CDR3 coding sequence is TGTGCCAGCACCCCCTGGGGCGGGAACACTGAAGCTTTCTTT.

CDR3 region: CASSATTSGGDEQYF. CDR3 DNA: TGTGCCAGCAGCGCCACAACTAGCGGGGGGGACGAGCAGTACTTC. V is TRBV9 and J is TRBJ2-7; 13 bases align to TRBD2. CDR1 is SGDLS, CDR2 YYNGEE, per germline. CDR3 length: 15 residues. With 3 bases clipped from V and 5 bases from J, the junction kept 5 bases outside the gene matches. Full variable domain (outside the CDR3, taken from reference TRBV9 and TRBJ2-7): DSGVTQTPKHLITATGQRVTLRCSPRSGDLSVYWYQQSLDQGLQFLIQYYNGEERAKGNILERFSAQQFPDLHSELNLSSLELGDSALYFCASSATTSGGDEQYFGPGTRLTVT.

The chain links TRBV7-9 to TRBJ1-1, with 8 bases identical to TRBD1. CDR1 is SEHNR, CDR2 FQNEAQ, per germline (reference sequence). The CDR3 length is 13 residues. Trimming at V came to 5 bases and at J to 5 bases, leaving 4 bases not matched to a gene. The CDR3 region has the DNA TGTGCCAGCAGCCCGACAGGGGAAACTGAAGCTTTCTTT. It specifies CASSPTGETEAFF.

This clone was detected only once. The J gene is TRBJ2-1, the V gene TRBV5-1; the match to TRBD2 covers 9 bases. V was clipped by 0 bases and J by 10 bases; unmatched bases: 11. CDR1 and CDR2 (germline): SGHRS, YFSETQ. The CDR3 consists of 16 residues. CDR3 in amino acids: CASSLVPSGVNEEQFF. CDR3 DNA: TGCGCCAGCAGCTTGGTTCCTAGCGGGGTTAATGAGGAGCAGTTCTTC.

The chain has TRBV19 and TRBJ2-5; no clear D gene. CDR3 length: 11 amino acids. V lost 3 bases, J lost 5 bases, and 4 bases lay in between. The germline V gene has CDR1 LNHDA and CDR2 SQIVND (reference sequence). CDR3 DNA: TGTGCCAGTAGTATCTTGGAGACCCAGTACTTC. This encodes CASSILETQYF.

The V gene is TRBV27, the J gene TRBJ1-2; no firm D call. V was shortened by 0 bases and J by 4 bases, with 6 bases between the two germline ends. Germline CDR1 MNHEY, CDR2 SMNVEV (reference sequence). This CDR3 has 13 amino acids. This CDR3 is CASSLSTSYGYTF. In DNA form, the CDR3 reads TGTGCCAGCAGTTTATCCACTAGCTATGGCTACACCTTC.

This chain uses TRBV2 with TRBJ1-1; 11 bases fit TRBD1. The V gene's germline CDR1 is SNHLY and CDR2 FYNNEI. The V and J ends lost 4 bases and 6 bases, in that order; junction bases with no gene match: 4. This CDR3 has 14 residues. The CDR3 region is CASSGDRGSAEAFF. The CDR3 DNA reads as TGTGCCAGCAGTGGGGACAGGGGGAGCGCTGAAGCTTTCTTT. Complete variable domain (other parts from reference TRBV2 and TRBJ1-1): EPEVTQTPSHQVTQMGQEVILRCVPISNHLYFYWYRQILGQKVEFLVSFYNNEISEKSEIFDDQFSVERPDGSNFTLKIRSTKLEDSAMYFCASSGDRGSAEAFFGQGTRLTVV.

The J gene is TRBJ1-2, the V gene TRBV19, with D tentatively TRBD1 (5 bases). The V gene lost 4 bases and the J gene lost 5 bases, with 11 bases spanning the gap. This CDR3 contains 13 residues. Germline CDR1 LNHDA, CDR2 SQIVND (reference sequence). The CDR3 sequence is CASSTSGYYGYTF. CDR3 nucleotides: TGTGCCAGTAGTACGTCAGGGTATTATGGCTACACCTTC. Complete variable domain (other parts from reference TRBV19 and TRBJ1-2): DGGITQSPKYLFRKEGQNVTLSCEQNLNHDAMYWYRQDPGQGLRLIYYSQIVNDFQKGDIAEGYSVSREKKESFPLTVTSAQKNPTAFYLCASSTSGYYGYTFGSGTRLTVV.

The rearrangement links TRBV9 to TRBJ2-1, with TRBD2 matching over 7 bases. There are 14 residues in the CDR3. CDR1 is SGDLS, CDR2 YYNGEE, per germline. V shed 4 bases and J 4 bases; nucleotides not matched to a gene: 5. The CDR3 DNA is TGTGCCAGCAGCAGAGAGCGGGGTTACAATGAGCAGTTCTTC. Translating gives CASSRERGYNEQFF.

The gene calls are TRBV4-1 and TRBJ2-7, with TRBD1 matching over 9 bases. The length of the CDR3 is 16 residues. V shed 5 bases, J shed 2 bases, and the junction held 10 bases outside the gene matches. Germline loops: CDR1 MGHRA, CDR2 YSYEKL. CDR3 DNA sequence: TGCGCCAGCAGCACCAACAGGGGGCGTCTTCCCTACGAGCAGTACTTC. This codes for CASSTNRGRLPYEQYF.

The V and J genes are TRBV5-4 and TRBJ2-7; 12 nucleotides match TRBD2. In germline, CDR1 is SGHNT, CDR2 YYREEE (reference sequence). This CDR3 spans 16 amino acids. V was clipped by 0 bases and J by 2 bases; unmatched bases: 3. In DNA, the CDR3 is TGTGCCAGCAGCTTGGAGGGACTAGCGGGTCCCTACGAGCAGTACTTC. Its protein is CASSLEGLAGPYEQYF.

V and J are TRBV14 and TRBJ2-3; 7 nucleotides match TRBD1. The CDR3 consists of 17 residues. Germline V CDR1 and CDR2: SGHDN, FVKESK. Trimming removed 3 bases from V and 1 base from J; junction bases left unmatched: 10. CDR3 loop: CASSHQLRGRRTDTQYF. The CDR3 nucleotides read TGTGCCAGCAGCCATCAGCTAAGGGGGCGACGCACAGATACGCAGTATTTT.